The sequence of this TCR beta chain was determined in a study of T cells expressing NK-cell markers. On the study more broadly: Investigators obtained TCR beta repertoires from sorted CD3+CD56+NKG2C+, CD3+CD56+NKG2C- and CD3+CD56-NKG2C+ T cells.

Each CDR3 protein gets one entry in TCRdb, which reprocessed the 5' RACE reads and gives no DNA. This sample's clone table lists 400,000 or so distinct CDR3 sequences. The CDR3 is 15 residues long. CDR1 and CDR2 from the germline V gene are SGDLS and YYNGEE. This chain uses TRBV9 with TRBJ2-1; TCRdb's D call of TRBD2 is untestable without DNA. The TCR originated in a woman in her 50s in good health. The material sequenced was blood T cells: a sorted CD56 or NKG2C T cell subset, CD4+ or CD8+ T cells, or bulk PBMC T cells (not recorded which). The CDR3 sequence is CASSVRLVDYNEQFF.